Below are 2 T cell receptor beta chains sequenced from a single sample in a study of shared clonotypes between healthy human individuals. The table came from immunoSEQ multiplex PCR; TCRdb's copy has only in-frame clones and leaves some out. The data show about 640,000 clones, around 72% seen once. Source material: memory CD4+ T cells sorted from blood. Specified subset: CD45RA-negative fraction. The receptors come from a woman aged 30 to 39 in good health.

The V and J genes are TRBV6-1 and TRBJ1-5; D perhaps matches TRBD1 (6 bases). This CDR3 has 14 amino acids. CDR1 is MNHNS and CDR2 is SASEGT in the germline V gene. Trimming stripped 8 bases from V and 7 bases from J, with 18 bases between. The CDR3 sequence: CASHLGGEGQPQHF. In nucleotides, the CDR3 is TGTGCCAGCCACCTAGGGGGGGAGGGACAGCCCCAGCATTTT.

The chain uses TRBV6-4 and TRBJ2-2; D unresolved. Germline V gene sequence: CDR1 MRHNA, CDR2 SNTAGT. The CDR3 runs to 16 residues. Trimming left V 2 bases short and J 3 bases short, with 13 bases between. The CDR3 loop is CASSDHYTADTGELFF. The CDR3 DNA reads TGTGCCAGCAGTGACCACTATACCGCCGACACCGGGGAGCTGTTTTTT.